Given below is one T cell receptor beta chain in context. CDR3 length equals 16 residues. The V end lost 2 bases, the J end lost 0 bases, and 12 bases lay between the germline ends. Germline V gene sequence: CDR1 LNHNV, CDR2 YYDKDF (reference sequence). These data originate in a study of control samples from healthy donors and cancer patients. Profiling relied on immunoSEQ multiplex PCR, and the TCRdb table lists in-frame clones only, not all of them. The sample has about 140,000 clones; about 85% are singletons. This chain connects TRBV15 to TRBJ2-3, with D perhaps matching TRBD2 (6 bases). What was sequenced was blood. This sequence was found in a woman in her thirties in good health. CDR3 DNA sequence: TGTGCCACCAGCAGACCCCCGGCGGGAAGCACAGATACGCAGTATTTT. As protein: CATSRPPAGSTDTQYF.